One and the same sample provided the 15 T cell receptor beta chains below, sequenced in a study of OX40 agonist ivuxolimab in advanced cancers. Measured with immunoSEQ multiplex PCR; TCRdb has only the in-frame clones, and not every one. The sample lists roughly 150,000 clones; 90% to 95% were seen once. The starting material was CD4+ or CD8+ T cells sorted from blood, obtained in a trial of the OX40 agonist ivuxolimab. These receptors all come from an adult with an advanced solid tumor such as melanoma, head and neck, liver or kidney cancer.

This clone was seen once. This chain uses TRBV6-5 with TRBJ2-2; D is unclear. The CDR3 is made up of 13 amino acids. Trimming shortened V by 6 bases and J by 7 bases, and 12 bases separated the two germline ends. Germline loops: CDR1 MNHEY, CDR2 SVGAGI. For the CDR3, the DNA is TGTGCCAGCAGGCAGGCTGGCAGCGGGGAGCTGTTTTTT. It codes for CASRQAGSGELFF.

This sequence joins TRBV5-1 and TRBJ2-4, with D possibly called TRBD1 or TRBD2 (5 bases each). The CDR3 has 13 residues. Deletions cut 0 bases from V and 8 bases from J, with 9 bases between. Germline lookup yields CDR1 SGHRS and CDR2 YFSETQ. CDR3 protein: CASSLDGGYIQYF. In DNA, the CDR3 is TGCGCCAGCAGCTTGGATGGGGGATACATTCAGTACTTC. The full variable domain, with the rest looked up from reference TRBV5-1 and TRBJ2-4, is KAGVTQTPRYLIKTRGQQVTLSCSPISGHRSVSWYQQTPGQGLQFLFEYFSETQRNKGNFPGRFSGRQFSNSRSEMNVSTLELGDSALYLCASSLDGGYIQYFGAGTRLSVL.

This clone showed up just a few times. In DNA form, the CDR3 reads TGCAGCGTTGCAGGGGGGGGACGCTCCGGGGAGCTGTTTTTT. It is translated as CSVAGGGRSGELFF. V usage is TRBV29-1 and J usage is TRBJ2-2; D is tentatively TRBD1 or TRBD2 (7 bases each). Germline V gene data show CDR1 as SQVTM and CDR2 as ANQGSEA. The V end lost 4 bases, the J end lost 6 bases, and 15 bases lay between the germline ends. This CDR3 comprises 14 residues.

The rearrangement joins TRBV29-1 to TRBJ1-5, with D hard to call. Germline CDR1 is SQVTM and CDR2 is ANQGSEA. The CDR3 sequence is 13 residues long. The V end was cut by 2 bases, the J end by 3 bases, with 8 bases between. The CDR3 sequence is CSVEIQDNQPQHF. The CDR3 nucleotides read TGCAGCGTTGAAATCCAAGACAATCAGCCCCAGCATTTT.

The rearrangement uses TRBV5-6 and TRBJ1-1; the D is unclear. Trimming shortened V by 4 bases and J by 8 bases, and 15 bases separated the two germline ends. Germline-derived CDR1 and CDR2 are SGHDT and YYEEEE. This CDR3 comprises 13 residues. CDR3 in DNA: TGTGCCAGCAGCAGGCGGGCACTTTCGGAAGCTTTCTTT. It yields the protein CASSRRALSEAFF.

The V and J genes are TRBV7-9 and TRBJ1-5, with 10 positions matching TRBD1. Trimming cost V 5 bases and J 7 bases; bases outside gene matches: 5. CDR3 length: 14 amino acids. In germline, CDR1 is SEHNR, CDR2 FQNEAQ (reference sequence). CDR3 in amino acids: CASSRTGGRQPQHF. The CDR3 nucleotides are TGTGCCAGCAGCCGGACAGGGGGGCGGCAGCCCCAGCATTTT.

The rearrangement uses TRBV2 and TRBJ2-3; 8 bases match TRBD1. The V gene's germline CDR1 is SNHLY and CDR2 FYNNEI. The CDR3 is 15 amino acids. V dropped 6 bases and J dropped 4; count of bases not matched to a gene: 9. The CDR3 DNA follows: TGTGCCAGCAGGCCCCAGGGGGCTAGGGCAGATACGCAGTATTTT. This codes for CASRPQGARADTQYF. Full variable domain (missing parts from reference TRBV2 and TRBJ2-3): EPEVTQTPSHQVTQMGQEVILRCVPISNHLYFYWYRQILGQKVEFLVSFYNNEISEKSEIFDDQFSVERPDGSNFTLKIRSTKLEDSAMYFCASRPQGARADTQYFGPGTRLTVL.

A single count supports this clone. The genes are TRBV5-1 and TRBJ1-4, with TRBD1 as a possible D gene (5 bases). The CDR3 is made up of 14 amino acids. V was shortened by 2 bases and J by 4 bases, with 9 bases between the two germline ends. Germline V gives CDR1 SGHRS, CDR2 YFSETQ. The CDR3 DNA follows: TGCGCCAGCAGCTTCGACAGTTTTAATGAAAAACTGTTTTTT. Amino acid sequence: CASSFDSFNEKLFF.

V usage is TRBV5-5 and J usage is TRBJ2-5, with TRBD1 matching over 9 bases. This CDR3 has 14 residues. Unmatched junction bases numbered 5, after V lost 3 bases and J lost 5 bases. The germline V gene encodes CDR1 SGHKS and CDR2 YYEKEE (reference sequence). The CDR3 spells CASSWGQGGETQYF. The CDR3, as DNA: TGTGCCAGCAGCTGGGGACAGGGCGGTGAGACCCAGTACTTC. Looking up the rest from reference TRBV5-5 and TRBJ2-5 gives the full variable domain: DAGVTQSPTHLIKTRGQQVTLRCSPISGHKSVSWYQQVLGQGPQFIFQYYEKEERGRGNFPDRFSARQFPNYSSELNVNALLLGDSALYLCASSWGQGGETQYFGPGTRLLVL.

The chain employs TRBV9 and TRBJ1-3; 10 bases match TRBD1. The CDR3 has 16 amino acids. The germline V gene has CDR1 SGDLS and CDR2 YYNGEE. The ends lost 0 bases at V and 3 bases at J; junction bases unmatched: 3. CDR3 sequence reads: CASSVGQGASGNTIYF. The CDR3 DNA reads as TGTGCCAGCAGCGTAGGACAGGGGGCTAGTGGAAACACCATATATTTT.

The chain carries TRBV7-2 and TRBJ1-1, with a possible D match to TRBD1 (5 bases). Trimming removed 5 bases from V and 1 base from J, with 11 bases in between. CDR1 and CDR2 (germline): SGHTA, FQGNSA. This CDR3 spans 14 amino acids. CDR3 region: CASSQGPRNTEAFF. The DNA of the CDR3 is TGTGCCAGCAGCCAGGGCCCCCGGAACACTGAAGCTTTCTTT.

The chain employs TRBV9 and TRBJ1-1; no definite D call. The V end was cut by 0 bases, the J end by 0 bases, with 9 bases between. Per the germline V gene, CDR1 is SGDLS and CDR2 is YYNGEE. The CDR3 runs 15 residues. As DNA, the CDR3 is TGTGCCAGCAGCGTAGGTGGGGTTATGAACACTGAAGCTTTCTTT. This gives the protein CASSVGGVMNTEAFF. Variable domain in full (rest from reference TRBV9 and TRBJ1-1): DSGVTQTPKHLITATGQRVTLRCSPRSGDLSVYWYQQSLDQGLQFLIQYYNGEERAKGNILERFSAQQFPDLHSELNLSSLELGDSALYFCASSVGGVMNTEAFFGQGTRLTVV.

A few counts support this clone. The chain couples TRBV28 to TRBJ1-4; TRBD1 might be the D (5 bases). V lost 6 bases and J lost 8, with 16 bases in between. Germline assignment: CDR1 MDHEN and CDR2 SYDVKM. This CDR3 has 14 amino acids. The CDR3 nucleotides read TGTGCCAGCAGCACCTTACAGGTACTCGAAAAACTGTTTTTT. Protein: CASSTLQVLEKLFF.

This chain uses TRBV28 with TRBJ1-4, with a possible D match to TRBD1 (5 bases). In germline, CDR1 is MDHEN, CDR2 SYDVKM. The V and J ends lost 3 bases and 0 bases respectively, with 8 bases between them. The CDR3 sequence is 15 residues long. The CDR3 nucleotides are TGTGCCAGCAGTTTTGGGGGGGCAACTAATGAAAAACTGTTTTTT. This translates into CASSFGGATNEKLFF.

Written as DNA, the CDR3 is TGTGCCAGTACCCGGTCCCCCGCTAACTATGGCTACACCTTC. Translated: CASTRSPANYGYTF. The genes are TRBV19 and TRBJ1-2, with no clear D. Germline CDR1 and CDR2: LNHDA and SQIVND (reference sequence). The CDR3 sequence is 14 residues long. The V gene lost 7 bases and the J gene lost 0 bases, with 12 bases spanning the gap.